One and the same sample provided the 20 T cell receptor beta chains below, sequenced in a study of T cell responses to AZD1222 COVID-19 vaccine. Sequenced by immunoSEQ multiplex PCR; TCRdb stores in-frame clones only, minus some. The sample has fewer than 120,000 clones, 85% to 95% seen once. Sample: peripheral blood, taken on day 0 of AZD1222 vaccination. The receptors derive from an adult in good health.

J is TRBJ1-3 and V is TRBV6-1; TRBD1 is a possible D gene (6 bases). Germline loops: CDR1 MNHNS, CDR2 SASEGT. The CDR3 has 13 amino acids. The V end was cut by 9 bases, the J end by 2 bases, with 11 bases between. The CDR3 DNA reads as TGTGCCAGTGATAGGGGGGCTGGAAACACCATATATTTT. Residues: CASDRGAGNTIYF.

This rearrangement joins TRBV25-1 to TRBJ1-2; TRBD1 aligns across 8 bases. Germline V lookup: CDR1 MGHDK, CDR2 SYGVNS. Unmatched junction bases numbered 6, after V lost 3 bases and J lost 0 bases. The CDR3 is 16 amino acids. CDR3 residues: CASSEAGGPPNYGYTF. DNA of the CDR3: TGTGCCAGCAGTGAGGCAGGGGGCCCTCCTAACTATGGCTACACCTTC.

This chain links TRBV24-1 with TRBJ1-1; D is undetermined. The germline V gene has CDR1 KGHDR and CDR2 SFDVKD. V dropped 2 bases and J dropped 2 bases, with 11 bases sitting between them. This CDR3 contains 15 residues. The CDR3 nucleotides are TGTGCCACCAGTGATTCATCCCGACAAAACACTGAAGCTTTCTTT. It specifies CATSDSSRQNTEAFF.

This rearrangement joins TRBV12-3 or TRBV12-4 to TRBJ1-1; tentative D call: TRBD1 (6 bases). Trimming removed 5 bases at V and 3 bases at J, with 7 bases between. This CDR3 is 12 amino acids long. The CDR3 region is CASSRQDTEAFF. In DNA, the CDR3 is TGTGCCAGCAGTCGACAGGACACTGAAGCTTTCTTT.

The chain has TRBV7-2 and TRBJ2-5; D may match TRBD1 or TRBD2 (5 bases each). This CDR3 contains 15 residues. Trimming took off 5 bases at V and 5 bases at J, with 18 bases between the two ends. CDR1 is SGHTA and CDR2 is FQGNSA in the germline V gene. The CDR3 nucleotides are TGTGCCAGCAGCGTATGGAGAGGGGCGCTGGAGACCCAGTACTTC. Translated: CASSVWRGALETQYF.

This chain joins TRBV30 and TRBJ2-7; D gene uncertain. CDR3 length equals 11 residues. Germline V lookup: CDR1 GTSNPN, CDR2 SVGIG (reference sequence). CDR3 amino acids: CVLGNSYEQYF. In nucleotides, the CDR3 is TGTGTTTTAGGCAACTCCTACGAGCAGTACTTC.

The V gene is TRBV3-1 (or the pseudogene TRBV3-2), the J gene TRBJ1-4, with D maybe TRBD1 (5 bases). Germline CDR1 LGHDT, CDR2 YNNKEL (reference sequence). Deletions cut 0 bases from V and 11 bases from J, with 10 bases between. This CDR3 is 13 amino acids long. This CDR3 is CASSQDQGGKLFF. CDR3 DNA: TGTGCCAGCAGCCAAGACCAGGGAGGCAAACTGTTTTTT.

The CDR3 sequence is CASSSGTGGSNEKLFF. CDR3 bases: TGTGCCAGCAGTTCCGGGACAGGGGGCTCTAATGAAAAACTGTTTTTT. The chain links TRBV5-4 to TRBJ1-4; 12 bases are shared with TRBD1. V gave up 5 bases and J gave up 3 bases; unmatched junction bases: 5. Per germline, CDR1 SGHNT and CDR2 YYREEE (reference sequence). The CDR3 length is 16 residues.

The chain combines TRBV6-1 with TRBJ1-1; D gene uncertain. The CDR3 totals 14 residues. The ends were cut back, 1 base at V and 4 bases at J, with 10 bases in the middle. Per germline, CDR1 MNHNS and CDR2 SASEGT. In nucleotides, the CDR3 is TGTGCCAGCAGTGAAGGTTGGGCAGGCACTGAAGCTTTCTTT. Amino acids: CASSEGWAGTEAFF.

CDR3 protein: CASSPRGARSYGYTF. In nucleotides, the CDR3 is TGTGCCAGCTCCCCCAGGGGGGCGCGAAGCTATGGCTACACCTTC. The rearrangement uses TRBV18 and TRBJ1-2; 7 nucleotides agree with TRBD1. The CDR3 consists of 15 residues. Germline values: CDR1 KGHSH, CDR2 LQKENI. J gave up 4 bases and V 6 bases, and 11 bases lay outside the gene matches. Full variable domain (rest looked up from reference TRBV18 and TRBJ1-2): NAGVMQNPRHLVRRRGQEARLRCSPMKGHSHVYWYRQLPEEGLKFMVYLQKENIIDESGMPKERFSAEFPKEGPSILRIQQVVRGDSAAYFCASSPRGARSYGYTFGSGTRLTVV.

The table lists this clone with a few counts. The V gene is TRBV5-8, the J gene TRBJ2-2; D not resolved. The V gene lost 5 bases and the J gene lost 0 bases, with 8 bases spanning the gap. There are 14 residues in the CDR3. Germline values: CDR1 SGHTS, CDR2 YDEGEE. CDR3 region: CASRDDPNTGELFF. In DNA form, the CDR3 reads TGTGCCAGCAGGGACGATCCGAACACCGGGGAGCTGTTTTTT.

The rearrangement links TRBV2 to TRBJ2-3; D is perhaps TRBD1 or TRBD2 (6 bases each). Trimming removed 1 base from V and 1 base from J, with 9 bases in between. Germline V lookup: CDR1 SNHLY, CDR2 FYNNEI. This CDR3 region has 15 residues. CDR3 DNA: TGTGCCAGCAGTGAAGAGGGGGGAGGCACAGATACGCAGTATTTT. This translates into CASSEEGGGTDTQYF.

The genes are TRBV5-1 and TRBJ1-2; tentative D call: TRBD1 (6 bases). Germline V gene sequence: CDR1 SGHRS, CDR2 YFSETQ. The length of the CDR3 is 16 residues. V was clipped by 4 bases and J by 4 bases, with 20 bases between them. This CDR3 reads CASSTSLGADGYGYTF. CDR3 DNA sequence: TGCGCCAGCAGCACCAGTCTGGGGGCCGATGGCTATGGCTACACCTTC.

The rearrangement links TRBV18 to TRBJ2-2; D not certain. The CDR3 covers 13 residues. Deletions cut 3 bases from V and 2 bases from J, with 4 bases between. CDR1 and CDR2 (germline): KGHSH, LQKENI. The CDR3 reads CASSPPNTGELFF. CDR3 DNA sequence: TGTGCCAGCTCACCTCCAAACACCGGGGAGCTGTTTTTT.

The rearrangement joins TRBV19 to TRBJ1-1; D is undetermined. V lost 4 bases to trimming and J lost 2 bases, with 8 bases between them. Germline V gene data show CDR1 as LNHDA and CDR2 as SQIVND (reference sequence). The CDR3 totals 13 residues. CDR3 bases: TGTGCCAGTAGTAGGCTTTTCAACACTGAAGCTTTCTTT. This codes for CASSRLFNTEAFF.

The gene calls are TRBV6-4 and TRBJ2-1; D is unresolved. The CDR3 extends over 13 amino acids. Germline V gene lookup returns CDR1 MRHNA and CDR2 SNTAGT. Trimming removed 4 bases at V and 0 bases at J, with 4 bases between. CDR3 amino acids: CASSGGSYNEQFF. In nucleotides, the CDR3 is TGTGCCAGCAGTGGTGGCTCCTACAATGAGCAGTTCTTC.

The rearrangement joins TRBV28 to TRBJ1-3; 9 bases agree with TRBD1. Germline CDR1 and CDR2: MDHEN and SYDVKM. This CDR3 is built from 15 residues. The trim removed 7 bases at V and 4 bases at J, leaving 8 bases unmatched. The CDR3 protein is CASNPTGGVGNTIYF. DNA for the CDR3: TGTGCCAGCAACCCGACAGGGGGAGTAGGAAACACCATATATTTT. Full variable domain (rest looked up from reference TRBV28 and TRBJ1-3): DVKVTQSSRYLVKRTGEKVFLECVQDMDHENMFWYRQDPGLGLRLIYFSYDVKMKEKGDIPEGYSVSREKKERFSLILESASTNQTSMYLCASNPTGGVGNTIYFGEGSWLTVV.

CDR3 sequence (DNA): TGTGCCAGCAGTGATGCAGGGACAGGGGGCGGGAAGACCCAGTACTTC. It codes for CASSDAGTGGGKTQYF. V and J are TRBV6-1 and TRBJ2-5, with TRBD1 matching 12 bases. This CDR3 is 16 amino acids long. J gave up 6 bases and V 3 bases, and 8 bases lay outside the gene matches. Germline-derived CDR1 and CDR2 are MNHNS and SASEGT.

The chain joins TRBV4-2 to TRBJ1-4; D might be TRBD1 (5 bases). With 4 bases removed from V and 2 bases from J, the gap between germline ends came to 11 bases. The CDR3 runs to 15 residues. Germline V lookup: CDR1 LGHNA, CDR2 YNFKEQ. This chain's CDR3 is CASSPWGGTNEKLFF. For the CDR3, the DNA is TGTGCCAGCAGCCCGTGGGGGGGGACTAATGAAAAACTGTTTTTT.

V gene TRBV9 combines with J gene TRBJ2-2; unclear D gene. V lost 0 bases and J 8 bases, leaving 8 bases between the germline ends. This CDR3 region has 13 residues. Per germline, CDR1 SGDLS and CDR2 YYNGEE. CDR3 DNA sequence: TGTGCCAGCAGCGTAGGGGAAGTTGGGGAGCTGTTTTTT. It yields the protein CASSVGEVGELFF.